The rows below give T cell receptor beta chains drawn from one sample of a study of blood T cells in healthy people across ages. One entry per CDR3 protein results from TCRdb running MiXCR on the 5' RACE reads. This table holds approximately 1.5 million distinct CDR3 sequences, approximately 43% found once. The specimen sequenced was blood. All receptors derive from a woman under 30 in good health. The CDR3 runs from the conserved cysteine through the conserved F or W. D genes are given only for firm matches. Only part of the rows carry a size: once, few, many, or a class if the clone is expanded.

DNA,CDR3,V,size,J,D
TGCAGCGCATTATGGGCGGGTGGCTACACCTTC,CSALWAGGYTF,TRBV29-1,NA,TRBJ1-2,NA
TGTGCCAGCAGGACCAACAATGAGCAGTTCTTC,CASRTNNEQFF,TRBV6-6,NA,TRBJ2-1,NA
TGTGCCTGGAGTGTATCAGACCGAGCAATATTCTACGAGCAGTACTTC,CAWSVSDRAIFYEQYF,TRBV30,NA,TRBJ2-7,NA
TGCAGTGCTAGAGACTTTACGGGGTACGAGCAGTTCTTC,CSARDFTGYEQFF,TRBV20-1,NA,TRBJ2-1,NA
TGTGCCAGCACCCCTAGGGATCGCTCCTACAATGAGCAGTTCTTC,CASTPRDRSYNEQFF,TRBV7-9,NA,TRBJ2-1,NA
TGTGCCAGCAGCTTTCTTTACCGGGGGGTCTCCTACAATGAGCAGTACTTC,CASSFLYRGVSYNEQYF,TRBV7-2,NA,TRBJ2-7,TRBD2
TGTGCCACCAGCAATAATAAGGGGCCCAACGGCTACGGGCAGTACTTC,CATSNNKGPNGYGQYF,TRBV15,NA,TRBJ2-7,NA
TGCAGTGCTAGAGTCCCTGGGGCGTATCAGCCCCAGCATTTT,CSARVPGAYQPQHF,TRBV20-1,NA,TRBJ1-5,NA
TGCAGCGCCATAACACAGGCGGGTGAGCAGTTCTTC,CSAITQAGEQFF,TRBV29-1,NA,TRBJ2-1,NA
TGTGCCAGCAGTTACTCGAACGGGAACACCGGGGAGCTGTTTTTT,CASSYSNGNTGELFF,TRBV6-5,few,TRBJ2-2,NA
TGCAGCGTTGAAGAAAATAGGGGGGCTGGGCAGCAGTACTTC,CSVEENRGAGQQYF,TRBV29-1,NA,TRBJ2-5,NA
TGTGCCAGCAGCTTAGATCCCCTCACTAGCGGGGTCTCCTACAATGAGCAGTTCTTC,CASSLDPLTSGVSYNEQFF,TRBV11-2,NA,TRBJ2-1,TRBD2
TGTGCCCGCAGCCTACTGGGGCAAGAGACCCAGTACTTC,CARSLLGQETQYF,TRBV11-2,NA,TRBJ2-5,NA
TGCAGCGTTGGGAACGCGGAGTACTCCTACAATGAGCAGTACTTC,CSVGNAEYSYNEQYF,TRBV29-1,NA,TRBJ2-7,NA
TGCAGTGTTCAGAACAATCCGGGACAGGGAAGGACTGAAGCTTTCTTT,CSVQNNPGQGRTEAFF,TRBV20-1,NA,TRBJ1-1,TRBD1
TGCAGTGCCACGGGCAATAATTCACCCCTCCACTTT,CSATGNNSPLHF,TRBV20-1,NA,TRBJ1-6,NA
TGCAGTGCGGGCGGGGGGGACGCCTACAATGAGCAGTTCTTC,CSAGGGDAYNEQFF,TRBV20-1,few,TRBJ2-1,TRBD2
TGTGCCAGCAGCTTCCGGGGCACTGAGCAGTTCTTC,CASSFRGTEQFF,TRBV7-2,NA,TRBJ2-1,NA
TGTGCCAGCAGCTTAGGCCGGGGCCGCTACGAGCAGTACTTC,CASSLGRGRYEQYF,TRBV7-2,few,TRBJ2-7,NA
TGTGCCAGCAGAACCTCGGCACAGGGGTATCAGCCCCAGCATTTT,CASRTSAQGYQPQHF,TRBV12-3/TRBV12-4,NA,TRBJ1-5,TRBD1
TGCAGTGCCAGGACTAGCGGGGGGAGAACCGGGGAGCTGTTTTTT,CSARTSGGRTGELFF,TRBV20-1,NA,TRBJ2-2,TRBD2
TGTGCCAGCAGCTATGGGACTTGGGGCACAGATACGCAGTATTTT,CASSYGTWGTDTQYF,TRBV5-8,NA,TRBJ2-3,NA
TGTGCCAGCAGCTTATCCAGGGAAGGCAATGAGCAGTTCTTC,CASSLSREGNEQFF,TRBV7-8,NA,TRBJ2-1,NA
TGCGCCAGCAGCCAAGTACCGGGACTAGAGACATACGAGCAGTACTTC,CASSQVPGLETYEQYF,TRBV4-1,few,TRBJ2-7,TRBD2
TGTGCCAGCAGTGATCAGGGATGGCAAGAGCAGTTCTTC,CASSDQGWQEQFF,TRBV2,few,TRBJ2-1,NA
TGTGCCAGCAGCGTAGCCCCCAGGGGGTACACAGATACGCAGTATTTT,CASSVAPRGYTDTQYF,TRBV9,NA,TRBJ2-3,TRBD1
TGTGCCAGCAGCCCCTACGGGGGGGGCCATGAGCAGTACTTC,CASSPYGGGHEQYF,TRBV9,NA,TRBJ2-5,TRBD2
TGTGCCAGCAGCGAGCGGTCGGGTCACCGCACAGATACGCAGTATTTT,CASSERSGHRTDTQYF,TRBV2,few,TRBJ2-3,NA
TGTGCCAGCAGCCGGGCTAGCGGGAGCAGAAATGAGCAGTTCTTC,CASSRASGSRNEQFF,TRBV4-2,NA,TRBJ2-1,TRBD2
TGCAGCGTTGAGGCCGCACCGGGACAGGGTTACCAAGAGACCCAGTACTTC,CSVEAAPGQGYQETQYF,TRBV29-1,NA,TRBJ2-5,TRBD1
TGTGCCAGCTCACCTCCCGCGCAGGGTAAGGAGTTCTTC,CASSPPAQGKEFF,TRBV18,NA,TRBJ2-1,NA
TGTGCCAGCAGACTAGCAGACTGGGGTTATGGCTACACCTTC,CASRLADWGYGYTF,TRBV6-1,NA,TRBJ1-2,NA
TGTGCCAGCAGGGGGACTAGCGGCATTCAGTACTTC,CASRGTSGIQYF,TRBV6-5,NA,TRBJ2-4,TRBD2
TGTGCCAGCAGTTTTTTGGGCCAGTCTAAGTACCAAGAGACCCAGTACTTC,CASSFLGQSKYQETQYF,TRBV28,NA,TRBJ2-5,NA
TGTGCCAGCAGTTTGGGGAGCTCTAGCTCCTATAATTCACCCCTCCACTTT,CASSLGSSSSYNSPLHF,TRBV6-5,once,TRBJ1-6,NA
TGTGCCATCAGTGTAGCGGAGGGCACCGGGGAGCTGTTTTTT,CAISVAEGTGELFF,TRBV10-3,NA,TRBJ2-2,NA
TGTGCCAGCAGCTTAGCCCGAGGACTAGCGGCCCTAGGGACCTACAATGAGCAGTACTTC,CASSLARGLAALGTYNEQYF,TRBV7-9,NA,TRBJ2-7,TRBD2
TGTGCCACCAGTGACCCCAAACTAGCGGGCTCCTACAATGAGCAGTTCTTC,CATSDPKLAGSYNEQFF,TRBV24-1,once,TRBJ2-1,TRBD2
TGCAGTGCCCCGGACAGGGAGGCGGCTGAAGCTTTCTTT,CSAPDREAAEAFF,TRBV20-1,few,TRBJ1-1,TRBD1
TGTGCCAGCAGCGTAGATATCCTCGCTGCGGATACGCAGTATTTT,CASSVDILAADTQYF,TRBV9,many,TRBJ2-3,NA
TGCAGTGCCCGGACAGGGGGAAATTCACCCCTCCACTTT,CSARTGGNSPLHF,TRBV29-1,few,TRBJ1-6,TRBD1
TGTGCCAGTAGTCCCGACAGGTTTCAGCCCCAGCATTTT,CASSPDRFQPQHF,TRBV19,NA,TRBJ1-5,NA
TGTGCCAGCAGTTTTGGGGGCGAGGGCACCGGGGAGCTGTTTTTT,CASSFGGEGTGELFF,TRBV12-3/TRBV12-4,NA,TRBJ2-2,NA
TGCAGTGCTAGACAGGGTGTTGAGCAGTACTTC,CSARQGVEQYF,TRBV20-1,few,TRBJ2-7,NA
TGTGCCAGCAGCCAAAATCTGGGTACCGAGCAGTACTTC,CASSQNLGTEQYF,TRBV3-1,few,TRBJ2-7,NA
TGCGCCAGCAGCTTCGGGGGTCCCGTCTACGAGCAGTACTTC,CASSFGGPVYEQYF,TRBV5-1,few,TRBJ2-7,NA
TGCAGCGTTGCCAGGACAGGATTGACGGACTATGGCTACACCTTC,CSVARTGLTDYGYTF,TRBV29-1,few,TRBJ1-2,TRBD1
TGCGCCAGCAGCCAAGATCCGGGGCTCACTGAAAAACTGTTTTTT,CASSQDPGLTEKLFF,TRBV4-3,NA,TRBJ1-4,NA
TGTGCCAGCAGCCAAGTGGGTCACGACAATGAGCAGTTCTTC,CASSQVGHDNEQFF,TRBV4-2,few,TRBJ2-1,NA
TGTGCCATCAGTGAAGGCTACAATGAGCAGTACTTC,CAISEGYNEQYF,TRBV10-3,NA,TRBJ2-7,NA
TGTGCCAGCAGGACAGGGGGCGCAGAATACGAGCAGTACTTC,CASRTGGAEYEQYF,TRBV28,NA,TRBJ2-7,TRBD1
TGTGCCAGCAGTCAATTAGGGGTTCCGTACCAAGAGACCCAGTACTTC,CASSQLGVPYQETQYF,TRBV28,NA,TRBJ2-5,NA